The 10 T cell receptor beta chains given below trace back to one sample, sequenced in a study of CD8 T cell repertoires and HIV-1 epitope variants. These receptors' targets are unknown. The method was immunoSEQ multiplex PCR; TCRdb's version includes in-frame clones alone and lacks a portion of them. This sample yields over 5,500 clones, of which roughly three fifths are seen a single time; around 41% belongs to the top ten. The sample consisted of cultured CD8+ T cells derived from PBMCs. Source of these receptors: a male donor with HIV.

The V call is TRBV6-1, the J call TRBJ2-5, with TRBD2 matching 11 bases. The germline gives CDR1 MNHNS, CDR2 SASEGT. The J segment lost 0 bases and the V segment lost 2 bases, leaving 11 bases of the junction unmatched. This CDR3 is 19 amino acids long. This CDR3 reads CASSEKLAGALGYQETQYF. In nucleotides, the CDR3 is TGTGCCAGCAGTGAAAAACTAGCGGGAGCGTTAGGGTACCAAGAGACCCAGTACTTC.

The chain has TRBV11-3 and TRBJ2-7; D possibly corresponds to TRBD1 (5 bases). V was clipped by 1 base and J by 4 bases, with 14 bases between them. The CDR3 totals 15 residues. Germline-derived CDR1 and CDR2 are SGHNT and YENEEA. The CDR3 protein is CASSLGGSSGYEQYF. CDR3 coding DNA: TGTGCCAGCAGCTTAGGGGGCTCGTCAGGGTACGAGCAGTACTTC.

The chain employs TRBV7-3 and TRBJ2-3; D unresolved. The CDR3 has 14 amino acids. CDR1 SGHTA and CDR2 FQGTGA come from the germline V gene. V lost 1 base and J 6 bases, leaving 11 bases between the germline ends. CDR3 bases: TGTGCCAGCAGCTTAAATGGGCCAGCTGATACGCAGTATTTT. Protein: CASSLNGPADTQYF.

Here the CDR3 DNA reads TGTGCCAGCAGTTTACGTCCCGATTTCAGCCTGTTAGCCAAGGGGGTCACTGAAGCTTTCTTT. Translation gives CASSLRPDFSLLAKGVTEAFF. The chain carries TRBV28 and TRBJ1-1; tentatively, D is TRBD1 (6 bases). This CDR3 contains 21 residues. The V and J ends lost 2 bases and 4 bases respectively, with 32 bases between them. The germline V gene has CDR1 MDHEN and CDR2 SYDVKM.

The V call is TRBV6-5, the J call TRBJ2-3; 11 positions agree with TRBD2. The germline V gene encodes CDR1 MNHEY and CDR2 SVGAGI. The CDR3 is 15 amino acids. V lost 4 bases, J lost 1 base, and 1 base stayed unmatched. The CDR3 region is CASSLLAGGTDTQYF. The DNA of the CDR3 is TGTGCCAGCAGTTTACTAGCGGGGGGCACAGATACGCAGTATTTT.

The V and J genes are TRBV5-1 and TRBJ1-2; D may be TRBD1 (5 bases). Germline values: CDR1 SGHRS, CDR2 YFSETQ. Trimming left V 0 bases short and J 6 bases short, with 9 bases between. The CDR3 is made up of 13 amino acids. CDR3 DNA: TGCGCCAGCAGCTTGGGGGGCGAGGATGGCTACACCTTC. Protein product: CASSLGGEDGYTF. The entire variable domain, with the rest obtained from reference TRBV5-1 and TRBJ1-2, is as follows: KAGVTQTPRYLIKTRGQQVTLSCSPISGHRSVSWYQQTPGQGLQFLFEYFSETQRNKGNFPGRFSGRQFSNSRSEMNVSTLELGDSALYLCASSLGGEDGYTFGSGTRLTVV.

Concerning this clone itself: Germline and junction disagree at one end, which may indicate a read error. J is TRBJ2-3 and V is TRBV7-9, with 8 bases lining up with TRBD2. Germline V gene sequence: CDR1 SEHNR, CDR2 FQNEAQ (reference sequence). This CDR3 spans 16 amino acids. CDR3 DNA: TGTGCCAGCAGATTAGGCGGGGGGTATGGCACAGATACGCAGTATTTT. This gives the protein CASRLGGGYGTDTQYF.

This sequence joins TRBV9 and TRBJ2-7, with TRBD2 matching over 14 bases. Germline CDR1 is SGDLS and CDR2 is YYNGEE. This CDR3 contains 15 residues. V dropped 4 bases and J dropped 5; count of bases not matched to a gene: 5. CDR3 in DNA: TGTGCCAGCAGCTCGGGACTAGCGGGAGTCGACGAGCAGTACTTC. Protein product: CASSSGLAGVDEQYF.

This chain joins TRBV15 and TRBJ2-6; TRBD1 might be the D (6 bases). There are 19 residues in the CDR3. Per germline, CDR1 LNHNV and CDR2 YYDKDF (reference sequence). Trimming shortened V by 4 bases and J by 0 bases, and 19 bases separated the two germline ends. The CDR3 coding sequence is TGTGCCACCAGCACCCTTGGGTTGGGGGCAGGCTCTGGGGCCAACGTCCTGACTTTC. Its protein is CATSTLGLGAGSGANVLTF.

The chain carries TRBV6-5 and TRBJ1-2; D is ambiguous. The ends were cut back, 2 bases at V and 6 bases at J, with 10 bases in the middle. Per germline, CDR1 MNHEY and CDR2 SVGAGI. This CDR3 has 13 amino acids. In nucleotides, the CDR3 is TGTGCCAGCAGTTACGTGGCGACGGATGGCTACACCTTC. Its translation: CASSYVATDGYTF.